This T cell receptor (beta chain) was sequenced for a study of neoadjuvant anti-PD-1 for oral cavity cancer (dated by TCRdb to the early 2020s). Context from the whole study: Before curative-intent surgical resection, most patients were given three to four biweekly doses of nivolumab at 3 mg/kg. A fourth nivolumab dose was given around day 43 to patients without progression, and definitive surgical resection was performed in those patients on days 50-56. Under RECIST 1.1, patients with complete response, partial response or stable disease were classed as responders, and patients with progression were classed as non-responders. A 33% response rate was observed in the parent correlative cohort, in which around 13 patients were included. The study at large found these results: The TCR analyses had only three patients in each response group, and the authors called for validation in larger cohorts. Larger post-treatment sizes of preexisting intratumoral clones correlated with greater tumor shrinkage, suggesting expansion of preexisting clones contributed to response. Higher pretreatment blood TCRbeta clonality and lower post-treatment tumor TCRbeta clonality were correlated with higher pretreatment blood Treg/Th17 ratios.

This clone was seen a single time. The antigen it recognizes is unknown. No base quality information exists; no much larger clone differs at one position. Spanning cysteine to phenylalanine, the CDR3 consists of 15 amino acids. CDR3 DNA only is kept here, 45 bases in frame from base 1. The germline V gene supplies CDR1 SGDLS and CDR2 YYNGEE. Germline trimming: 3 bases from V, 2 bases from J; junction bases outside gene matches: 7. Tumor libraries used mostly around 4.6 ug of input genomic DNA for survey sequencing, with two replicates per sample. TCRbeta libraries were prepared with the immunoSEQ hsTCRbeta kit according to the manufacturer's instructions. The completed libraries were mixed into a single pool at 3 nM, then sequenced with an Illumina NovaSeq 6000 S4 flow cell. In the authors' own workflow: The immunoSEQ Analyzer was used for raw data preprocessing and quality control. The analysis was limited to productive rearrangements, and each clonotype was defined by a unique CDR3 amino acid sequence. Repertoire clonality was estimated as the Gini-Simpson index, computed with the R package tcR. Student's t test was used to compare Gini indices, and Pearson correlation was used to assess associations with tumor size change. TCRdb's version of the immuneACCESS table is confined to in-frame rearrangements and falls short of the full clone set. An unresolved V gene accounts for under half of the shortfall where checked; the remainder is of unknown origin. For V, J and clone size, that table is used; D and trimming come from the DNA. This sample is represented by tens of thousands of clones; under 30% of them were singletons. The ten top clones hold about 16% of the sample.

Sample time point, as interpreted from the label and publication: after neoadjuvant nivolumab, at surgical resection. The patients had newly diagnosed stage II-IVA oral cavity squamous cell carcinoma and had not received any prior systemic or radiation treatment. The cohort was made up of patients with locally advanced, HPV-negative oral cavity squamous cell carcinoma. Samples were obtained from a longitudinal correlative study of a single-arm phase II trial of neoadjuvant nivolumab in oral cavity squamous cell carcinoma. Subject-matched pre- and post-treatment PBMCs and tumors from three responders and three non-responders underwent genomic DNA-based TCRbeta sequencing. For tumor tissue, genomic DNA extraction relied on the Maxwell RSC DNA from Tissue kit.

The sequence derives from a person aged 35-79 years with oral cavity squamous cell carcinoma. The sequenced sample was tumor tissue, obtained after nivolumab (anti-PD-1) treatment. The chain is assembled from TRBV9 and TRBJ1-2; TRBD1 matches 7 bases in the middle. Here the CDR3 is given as CASSAPRDSNYGYTF. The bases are TGTGCCAGCAGCGCCCCCCGGGACAGCAACTATGGCTACACCTTC.